The 5 T cell receptor beta chains reported below all come from one sample, sequenced in a study of T cell responses to AZD1222 COVID-19 vaccine. Produced via immunoSEQ multiplex PCR; TCRdb's table is partial and in-frame only. The data contain 150,000 or so clones, about 87% of them singletons. The starting material was peripheral blood, obtained on day 0 of AZD1222 vaccination. The receptors originated from an adult in good health.

The chain links TRBV5-1 to TRBJ2-1; 8 bases line up with TRBD1. The germline V gene has CDR1 SGHRS and CDR2 YFSETQ. The V segment lost 4 bases and the J segment 7 bases; nucleotides outside the gene matches: 10. This CDR3 has 15 residues. The CDR3 sequence: CASSVTGAGYNEQFF. DNA for the CDR3: TGCGCCAGCAGCGTGACAGGGGCGGGATATAATGAGCAGTTCTTC.

The genes are TRBV19 and TRBJ1-6; D is undetermined. This CDR3 has 14 amino acids. CDR1 and CDR2 (germline): LNHDA, SQIVND (reference sequence). The germline V and J ends were trimmed by 3 bases and 7 bases, with 10 bases remaining between them. The CDR3 DNA is TGTGCCAGTAGTATGGCCGCCTCAAATTCACCCCTCCACTTT. This sequence encodes CASSMAASNSPLHF.

The chain recombines TRBV6-6 with TRBJ2-1; maybe TRBD2 (6 bases). The CDR3 extends over 14 amino acids. In germline, CDR1 is MNHNY, CDR2 SVGAGI (reference sequence). The ends were cut back, 6 bases at V and 4 bases at J, with 13 bases in the middle. The CDR3 DNA reads TGTGCCAGCAGGGGGCGGGGCAGTTACAATGAGCAGTTCTTC. Protein sequence: CASRGRGSYNEQFF.

This chain joins TRBV4-3 and TRBJ2-7, with D perhaps matching TRBD1 (6 bases). This CDR3 is 14 amino acids long. Germline-derived CDR1 and CDR2 are LGHNA and YSLEER. V lost 0 bases and J 6 bases, leaving 12 bases between the germline ends. CDR3 nucleotides: TGCGCCAGCAGCCAAGAAGCAGGGGTGGGCGAGCAGTACTTC. Translation: CASSQEAGVGEQYF.

The chain joins TRBV5-1 to TRBJ1-4, with TRBD1 matching 8 bases. Germline V gene sequence: CDR1 SGHRS, CDR2 YFSETQ. The length of the CDR3 is 16 residues. The V gene end was trimmed by 4 bases and the J gene end by 8 bases; junction bases not matched to a gene: 13. CDR3 sequence reads: CASSQGTGKDLEKLFF. The DNA of the CDR3 is TGCGCCAGCAGCCAAGGGACAGGCAAAGATCTAGAAAAACTGTTTTTT. Based on the CDR3 plus reference TRBV5-1 and TRBJ1-4, the full variable domain is KAGVTQTPRYLIKTRGQQVTLSCSPISGHRSVSWYQQTPGQGLQFLFEYFSETQRNKGNFPGRFSGRQFSNSRSEMNVSTLELGDSALYLCASSQGTGKDLEKLFFGSGTQLSVL.